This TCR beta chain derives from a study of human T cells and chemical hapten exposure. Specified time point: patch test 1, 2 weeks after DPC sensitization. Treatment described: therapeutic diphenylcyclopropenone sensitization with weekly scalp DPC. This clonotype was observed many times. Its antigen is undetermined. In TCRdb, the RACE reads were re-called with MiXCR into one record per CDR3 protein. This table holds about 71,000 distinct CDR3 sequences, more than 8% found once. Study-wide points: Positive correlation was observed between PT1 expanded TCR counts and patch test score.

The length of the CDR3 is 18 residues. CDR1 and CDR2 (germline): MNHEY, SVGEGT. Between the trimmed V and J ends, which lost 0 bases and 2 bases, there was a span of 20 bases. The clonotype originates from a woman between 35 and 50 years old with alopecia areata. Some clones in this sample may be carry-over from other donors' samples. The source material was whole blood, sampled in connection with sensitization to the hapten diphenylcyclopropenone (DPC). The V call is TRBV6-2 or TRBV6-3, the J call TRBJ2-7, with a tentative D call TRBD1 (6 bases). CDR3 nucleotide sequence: TGTGCCAGCAGTTACTCTTCCACCACAGGGCCGTTGACCTACGAGCAGTACTTC. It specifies CASSYSSTTGPLTYEQYF.